A single sample is the source of the 22 T cell receptor beta chains below, sequenced in a study of cytomegalovirus exposure and HLA in healthy donors (dated by TCRdb to about 2017). Libraries were made using the immunoSEQ multiplex PCR assay. The multiplex PCR relied on a mix of 60 forward primers for TCR Vbeta segments and 13 reverse primers for TCR Jbeta segments. As stored in TCRdb, this immuneACCESS dataset retains in-frame rearrangements with V and J assigned. A fraction of the clones does not appear; measured against another copy, unresolved V genes explain less than half of the discrepancy, and the remainder lacks a known reason. The sample table contains some 76,000 clones; only one count was recorded for 78% of them. The leading ten clones occupy nearly 9% of the sample. The sample comprised PBMCs. The receptor source for this set is a woman aged 40-49 years in good health and CMV-seropositive.

This chain uses TRBV28 with TRBJ2-1; D might be TRBD2 (5 bases). The CDR3 length is 15 residues. CDR1 and CDR2 (germline): MDHEN, SYDVKM. Trimming removed 7 bases at V and 2 bases at J, with 15 bases between. This chain's CDR3 is CASTVTGWAYNEQFF. The CDR3 nucleotides are TGTGCCAGCACCGTGACGGGATGGGCCTACAATGAGCAGTTCTTC.

The chain has TRBV7-9 and TRBJ2-7; TRBD2 matches at 8 bases. Trimming cost V 6 bases and J 1 base; bases outside gene matches: 11. The CDR3 totals 16 residues. CDR1 is SEHNR and CDR2 is FQNEAQ in the germline V gene (reference sequence). The CDR3, as DNA: TGTGCCAGCAGTATGGCGGGGGGCGCCTTATCCTACGAGCAGTACTTC. Encoded protein: CASSMAGGALSYEQYF.

The chain is built from TRBV2 and TRBJ2-1; the match to TRBD2 covers 11 bases. CDR3 length: 15 amino acids. CDR1 is SNHLY, CDR2 FYNNEI, per germline. The J segment lost 2 bases and the V segment lost 4 bases, leaving 1 base of the junction unmatched. In DNA form, the CDR3 reads TGTGCCAGCAGTGCACTAGCGGGGGCCTACAATGAGCAGTTCTTC. It translates to CASSALAGAYNEQFF.

V usage is TRBV18 and J usage is TRBJ1-3, with D hard to call. V gave up 2 bases and J gave up 6 bases, with 8 bases separating them. CDR3 length: 13 residues. Germline V gene lookup returns CDR1 KGHSH and CDR2 LQKENI. CDR3 nucleotides: TGTGCCAGCTCACCAGGGCTTATAAACACCATATATTTT. It translates to CASSPGLINTIYF.

The V and J genes are TRBV2 and TRBJ1-1, with D possibly matching TRBD1 (6 bases). The CDR3 is 14 amino acids. Germline V lookup: CDR1 SNHLY, CDR2 FYNNEI. V was shortened by 2 bases and J by 4 bases, with 11 bases between the two germline ends. The CDR3 bases are TGTGCCAGCAGTGAATCTAGGGGGACCACTGAAGCTTTCTTT. Its protein is CASSESRGTTEAFF.

This clone was seen a single time. This sequence joins TRBV19 and TRBJ2-3, with 13 bases fitting TRBD2. With 4 bases clipped from V and 0 bases from J, the junction kept 10 bases outside the gene matches. This CDR3 region has 19 residues. CDR1 LNHDA and CDR2 SQIVND come from the germline V gene (reference sequence). CDR3 region: CASSTLRLAGGPSTDTQYF. CDR3 DNA sequence: TGTGCCAGTAGTACCCTCAGACTAGCGGGGGGACCTAGCACAGATACGCAGTATTTT.

A few counts support this clone. The chain has TRBV2 and TRBJ2-1; TRBD2 matches at 13 bases. V gave up 11 bases and J gave up 9 bases; unmatched junction bases: 10. The CDR3 is 14 amino acids. Germline CDR1 is SNHLY and CDR2 is FYNNEI. CDR3 in amino acids: CAGTRTSGGGEQFF. The CDR3 DNA is TGTGCCGGTACTAGGACTAGCGGGGGAGGTGAGCAGTTCTTC.

The chain joins TRBV2 to TRBJ1-1, with D possibly being TRBD1 (5 bases). This CDR3 is 14 amino acids long. Germline V gives CDR1 SNHLY, CDR2 FYNNEI. V was clipped by 7 bases and J by 4 bases, with 16 bases between them. CDR3: CASTLAAGFTEAFF. The DNA of the CDR3 is TGTGCCAGCACTTTGGCGGCAGGGTTCACTGAAGCTTTCTTT.

This clone appeared a few times. The J gene is TRBJ2-2, the V gene TRBV5-4, with TRBD1 matching 9 bases. CDR1 is SGHNT and CDR2 is YYREEE in the germline V gene (reference sequence). This CDR3 region has 16 residues. The V and J ends lost 3 bases and 0 bases, in that order; junction bases with no gene match: 3. The CDR3 protein is CASSSRDRANTGELFF. CDR3 nucleotide sequence: TGTGCCAGCAGCTCCCGGGACAGGGCGAACACCGGGGAGCTGTTTTTT.

The chain joins TRBV18 to TRBJ2-4; TRBD2 matches 8 bases. The CDR3 length is 17 residues. Germline loops: CDR1 KGHSH, CDR2 LQKENI. V shed 5 bases and J 0 bases; nucleotides not matched to a gene: 9. CDR3 residues: CASSSDGGAVAKNIQYF. Here the CDR3 DNA reads TGTGCCAGCTCATCCGACGGGGGGGCGGTAGCCAAAAACATTCAGTACTTC.

J is TRBJ2-5 and V is TRBV6-1; 8 bases map to TRBD1. CDR1 is MNHNS and CDR2 is SASEGT in the germline V gene. The V gene end was trimmed by 5 bases and the J gene end by 5 bases; junction bases not matched to a gene: 7. The CDR3 totals 14 residues. As DNA, the CDR3 is TGTGCCAGCAGTCCATCAGGGGGCAGGGAGACCCAGTACTTC. It yields the protein CASSPSGGRETQYF.

The rearrangement joins TRBV7-2 to TRBJ2-5; D is unresolved. This CDR3 comprises 14 residues. Germline CDR1 is SGHTA and CDR2 is FQGNSA. V lost 1 base and J 11 bases, leaving 17 bases between the germline ends. The CDR3 loop reads CASSLGNRWSEQYF. DNA for the CDR3: TGTGCCAGCAGCTTAGGCAACCGGTGGAGTGAGCAGTACTTC.

This chain connects TRBV6-5 to TRBJ2-7; the match to TRBD1 covers 7 bases. This CDR3 comprises 13 residues. Germline CDR1 and CDR2: MNHEY and SVGAGI. V was pared by 6 bases and J by 5 bases, with 7 bases of the junction left unmatched. CDR3 sequence: CASRTQGLDEQYF. In nucleotides, the CDR3 is TGTGCCAGCAGAACACAGGGGTTGGACGAGCAGTACTTC.

This sequence joins TRBV11-2 and TRBJ2-1, with TRBD1 identical over 7 bases. The germline V gene encodes CDR1 SGHAT and CDR2 FQNNGV. The CDR3 extends over 12 amino acids. The J segment lost 6 bases and the V segment lost 8 bases, leaving 4 bases of the junction unmatched. The CDR3 is CASRDSGNEQFF. CDR3 in DNA: TGTGCCAGCCGGGACAGCGGCAATGAGCAGTTCTTC. Drawing the rest from reference TRBV11-2 and TRBJ2-1, the complete variable domain is EAGVAQSPRYKIIEKRQSVAFWCNPISGHATLYWYQQILGQGPKLLIQFQNNGVVDDSQLPKDRFSAERLKGVDSTLKIQPAKLEDSAVYLCASRDSGNEQFFGPGTRLTVL.

The chain carries TRBV5-4 and TRBJ1-2, with TRBD1 matching over 8 bases. There are 13 residues in the CDR3. Germline loops: CDR1 SGHNT, CDR2 YYREEE (reference sequence). The ends lost 2 bases at V and 6 bases at J; junction bases unmatched: 3. The CDR3 region is CASSLVTGDGYTF. The CDR3 bases are TGTGCCAGCAGCTTAGTGACAGGGGATGGCTACACCTTC.

This clone came up many times. The chain recombines TRBV9 with TRBJ1-1, with D perhaps TRBD1 (5 bases). Germline V gene lookup returns CDR1 SGDLS and CDR2 YYNGEE. V lost 4 bases and J lost 5, with 18 bases in between. This CDR3 comprises 15 residues. DNA for the CDR3: TGTGCCAGCAGCCCTCCGGGGGGTGGGGCGACTGAAGCTTTCTTT. Its protein product is CASSPPGGGATEAFF.

J is TRBJ1-5 and V is TRBV28; D remains ambiguous. The germline V and J ends were trimmed by 4 bases and 3 bases, with 4 bases remaining between them. This CDR3 comprises 12 residues. Germline CDR1 MDHEN, CDR2 SYDVKM. CDR3 residues: CASSSNNQPQHF. CDR3 DNA: TGTGCCAGCAGTTCTAACAATCAGCCCCAGCATTTT. Based on the CDR3 plus reference TRBV28 and TRBJ1-5, the full variable domain is DVKVTQSSRYLVKRTGEKVFLECVQDMDHENMFWYRQDPGLGLRLIYFSYDVKMKEKGDIPEGYSVSREKKERFSLILESASTNQTSMYLCASSSNNQPQHFGDGTRLSIL.

This chain uses TRBV15 with TRBJ2-5; D might be TRBD1 (6 bases). The germline V gene encodes CDR1 LNHNV and CDR2 YYDKDF (reference sequence). Trimming cost V 2 bases and J 1 base, with 8 bases left between them. There are 14 residues in the CDR3. The CDR3 is CATSRQGSQETQYF. In nucleotides, the CDR3 is TGTGCCACCAGCAGACAGGGGAGCCAAGAGACCCAGTACTTC.

This chain links TRBV7-8 with TRBJ1-5, with a tentative D call TRBD1 (5 bases). The CDR3 has 19 amino acids. Trimming took 2 bases from V and 7 from J, leaving 27 bases between them. CDR1 is SGHVS and CDR2 is FQNEAQ in the germline V gene. CDR3 sequence: CASSLSAPGLILVRQPQHF. As DNA, the CDR3 is TGTGCCAGCAGCTTAAGTGCCCCGGGACTGATACTAGTTAGGCAGCCCCAGCATTTT.

This clone was found a few times. The rearrangement uses TRBV19 and TRBJ1-2; D perhaps matches TRBD1 (5 bases). This CDR3 spans 15 amino acids. V was cut by 6 bases and J by 0 bases, with 14 bases left in between. From germline, CDR1 is LNHDA and CDR2 SQIVND (reference sequence). The CDR3: CASSTLGGANYGYTF. CDR3 DNA: TGTGCCAGTAGCACCCTCGGGGGTGCTAACTATGGCTACACCTTC. Supplemented by reference TRBV19 and TRBJ1-2, the full variable domain reads DGGITQSPKYLFRKEGQNVTLSCEQNLNHDAMYWYRQDPGQGLRLIYYSQIVNDFQKGDIAEGYSVSREKKESFPLTVTSAQKNPTAFYLCASSTLGGANYGYTFGSGTRLTVV.

V and J are TRBV30 and TRBJ2-7, with D possibly being TRBD2 (6 bases). The CDR3 loop spans 13 amino acids. Germline V gene sequence: CDR1 GTSNPN, CDR2 SVGIG (reference sequence). V was pared by 4 bases and J by 7 bases, with 17 bases between. The chain's CDR3 is CAWTGTSTNEQYF. The CDR3 nucleotides are TGTGCCTGGACTGGGACTTCTACAAATGAGCAGTACTTC.

V usage is TRBV7-2 and J usage is TRBJ1-6; maybe TRBD1 (5 bases). Germline V gene sequence: CDR1 SGHTA, CDR2 FQGNSA. V lost 0 bases and J lost 2, with 11 bases in between. CDR3 length: 17 residues. DNA for the CDR3: TGTGCCAGCAGCTTAGCGGGAGGGACCCCCTATAATTCACCCCTCCACTTT. Residues: CASSLAGGTPYNSPLHF.